This T cell receptor beta chain was profiled in a study of shared clonotypes between healthy human individuals. Notes on the study in general: Non-shared clonotypes showed lower generation probabilities than clonotypes common to all four donors.

Concerning this clone: Its antigen remains unknown. The sample contains more than one DNA sequence encoding this CDR3.

Data came from immunoSEQ multiplex PCR; TCRdb stores just in-frame clones and leaves some out. The sample has over a million clones, around four fifths seen once. Germline V gives CDR1 ENHRY, CDR2 SYGVKD. This CDR3 has 12 amino acids. With 3 bases removed from V and 4 bases from J, the gap between germline ends came to 6 bases. This receptor was taken from a man between 18 and 35 years old in good health. Sequencing input: memory CD4+ T cells sorted from blood. As for subset: CD45RA-negative fraction. The rearrangement joins TRBV10-3 to TRBJ1-1; D is perhaps TRBD1 (5 bases). CDR3 in DNA: TGTGCCATCAGTGAAGGGGCCACTGAAGCTTTCTTT. Encoded protein: CAISEGATEAFF.